This entry concerns a single TCR beta chain. The antigen is not known. This CDR3 region has 16 residues. From germline, CDR1 is MGHRA and CDR2 YSYEKL. Germline trimming cut 5 bases from V and 4 bases from J; bases unmatched to any gene: 8. Produced via immunoSEQ multiplex PCR; TCRdb's table is partial and in-frame only. Here the sample spans approximately 220,000 clones, about 90% being singletons. This sample is part of a study of cytomegalovirus exposure and HLA in healthy donors. Findings of the study overall: The finding came from a later analysis; first-cohort TCR clusters tended to co-occur in the roughly 120 validation repertoires. Reports described diagnosis of cytomegalovirus status by the classifier as highly specific and sensitive.

The genes are TRBV4-1 and TRBJ1-5; 10 nucleotides align to TRBD1. Specimen: PBMCs. The clonotype originates from a young woman in good health and CMV-seronegative. CDR3 loop: CASSATGTGVNQPQHF. For the CDR3, the DNA is TGCGCCAGCAGCGCCACCGGGACAGGGGTAAATCAGCCCCAGCATTTT.